This TCR beta chain derives from a study of cytomegalovirus exposure and HLA in healthy donors (TCRdb year 2017). General notes on the study: An earlier analysis of several hundred of the donors reported approximately 260 Gb of sequence data and approximately 120 million unique TCR beta sequences obtained from 180 million or so T cells. An early release that covered approximately 600 HLA-typed donors contained about 300 gigabases of sequencing data and tens of millions of unique TCR sequences. Among the approximately 400 genotyped donors, around 81% belonged to the genetic ancestry cluster associated with self-reported Caucasian donors. The study was designed to test whether signatures of past pathogen exposure could be identified by cataloging public T cell receptors. The T cell repertoires of around 670 subjects were profiled by immunosequencing and related to cytomegalovirus serostatus. In addition to the first cohort of 666 subjects, a separate validation cohort of approximately 110 different subjects was used. To predict cytomegalovirus infection status, the study brought together high-throughput TCR immunosequencing, statistical association of individual TCRs with disease status, and machine learning. To study patterns of TCR occurrence, a later analysis re-analyzed previously published TCR beta repertoires from 700 or so donors and added high-resolution HLA genotyping. Rather than drawing on any new phenotypic data, the later analysis identified candidate immune exposures from TCR beta sequences and the way those sequences occurred across donors. To decide whether each TCR beta V gene segment behaved as functional or pseudogenic, an earlier analysis of some 540 of the donors relied on high-throughput TCR beta sequencing. Donor age, sex, ethnicity and CMV serostatus were compiled alongside the repertoire data. Genome-wide SNP genotypes for about 55% of the roughly 670 donors were used in a later genetic analysis, which treated that subset as a discovery cohort. Every discovery cohort repertoire had been produced on one sequencing platform. HLA typing included class I and class II loci at four-digit resolution. The number of typed donors differed by locus: roughly 620-640 for A, B, C, DRB1 and DQB1; 522 for DQA1; over 600 for DPA1; and roughly 490 for DPB1. Several DR-DQ haplotypes were treated as single units for association and clustering because of strong linkage in the cohort. Across 398 genotyped donors of the cohort, an average of about 250,000 unique TCR beta nucleotide sequences per donor were sequenced, and 15% to 20% of those sequences were non-productive. What the work shows at the level of the full study, not this receptor alone: Because counts were too low, roughly 17 rarely observed V segments, including chromosome 9 orphons, were left out of the earlier analysis of 587 of the donors. The cohort was sequenced for TCR beta chains only, and without alpha or paired-chain data the features that could be detected were limited. Assigning TCR associations to individual alleles was difficult when HLA alleles, especially DR and DQ, strongly co-occurred. Some IMGT-functional V segments, including TRBV6-2 and TRBV6-3, could not be told apart with the 87-base-pair reads, so those segments were excluded. The study listed 164 TCR beta chains as associated with cytomegalovirus. Cytomegalovirus status was reported to be diagnosed by the classifier with high specificity and sensitivity in both the original and validation cohorts. The presence/absence analyses assumed that sequencing depth was roughly uniform across donors, and that assumption may not be true. In an earlier analysis of more than 500 of the donors, most TCR beta V segments appeared in productive rearrangements about 87% or about 30% of the time, broadly matching IMGT annotations. According to a later analysis, TCR association rates differed among HLA loci, with DRB1 alleles showing the most associated TCRs and HLA-C alleles showing the fewest. Linkage disequilibrium might explain the correlated functional status among segregating V segments, but an unknown experimental factor could not be excluded. The sequencing pipeline was judged likely to have produced a cluster of highly shared sequence variants as a technical artifact. According to a later analysis, most CMV-associated TCR beta chains appeared to be HLA-restricted, and the HLA associations seemed to be driven largely by CMV exposure. At a false discovery rate of 0.05, a later analysis linked approximately 18,000 TCR beta sequences to specific HLA alleles. A few of the identified cytomegalovirus-associated TCR beta chains were confirmed in vitro to be specific for cytomegalovirus antigens. A later genetic analysis associated a missense DCLRE1C variant with V-gene and J-gene trimming of TCR beta chains, and an independent cohort replicated the association. A further reported finding was that TCR beta sequences accurately predicted the HLA-A and HLA-B alleles for most subjects in the first cohort. The only immune exposure information available for the cohort was CMV serostatus. A later analysis found that HLA-associated TCR beta chains were more clonally expanded and had lower generation probabilities than equally common non-associated chains. HLA typing was unavailable for some donors at each locus, so association tests used only the typed subset. While some public TCRs were present in many individuals, most TCR sequences turned up only very rarely across donors. The authors suggested that the approach could potentially be extended to other disease states and immunological phenotypes. In a later analysis, several top co-occurrence clusters were reported to appear linked to parvovirus B19, influenza, CMV and Epstein-Barr virus. In a later genetic analysis, fewer N-insertions in productive TCRs were reported among donors in an Asian-associated ancestry cluster than the roughly 670-donor mean.

In total, roughly 670 healthy bone marrow donors made up the cohort. Cohort members were all nominally healthy when sampled, although unrecorded immune exposures were likely present. The donor was CMV seropositive and was included in the group of almost 300 seropositive cohort members. Each donor provided a peripheral blood sample, and peripheral blood mononuclear cells were used for TCR beta sequencing. The Qiagen DNeasy Blood Extraction Kit was used to extract genomic DNA from the blood cell samples. The library was generated by the immunoSEQ multiplex PCR assay. A mixture of 60 forward primers for TCR Vbeta segments and 13 reverse primers for TCR Jbeta segments was used in the multiplex PCR. Amplification of the CDR3 region of rearranged TCR beta genes was performed with a multiplex PCR assay on genomic DNA. The Illumina HiSeq System was used to sequence the amplified TCR beta libraries as 87-base-pair reads. From the authors' description of their analysis: A later analysis tallied around 82 million unique TCR beta chains across the 666 repertoires, and around 10 million of those chains were shared by two or more donors. To remove PCR and sequencing errors, raw reads were error-corrected and collapsed into unique sequences using a nearest-neighbor algorithm that merged closely related sequences. V, D and J gene segments were assigned by aligning CDR3 sequences to IMGT reference sequences. For a sequence to be retained, a match of at least six nucleotides was required to both a V gene segment and a J gene segment. Rearrangements were called productive when the CDR3 lacked stop codons and stayed in frame with V and J; all others were non-productive. Following IMGT convention, CDR3 was defined as the stretch from the second conserved V-encoded cysteine up to the conserved J-encoded phenylalanine. In an earlier analysis of around 600 of the donors, sequences lacking an unambiguous match to a single V gene segment were excluded. In an earlier analysis of approximately 610 of the donors, V segments were called functional above 56.7% productive rearrangements and were called segregating when the between-donor standard deviation exceeded 5%. A statistical classification framework was built for diagnosing cytomegalovirus status from the catalog of TCR beta chain sequences. V and J gene assignment, in a later analysis, came from comparing TCR nucleotide sequences with IMGT/GENE-DB human TR gene sequences. A later analysis assigned CDR3 sequences and most-parsimonious VDJ recombination scenarios with the TCRdist pipeline. In a later analysis, every TCR beta chain was defined by the combination of its CDR3 amino acid sequence and its V-gene family, and reads without a unique V-gene family were dropped. In a later analysis, several hundred highly shared, low-generation-probability nucleotide sequences were removed to address suspected cross-contamination and a sequencing artifact. In a later analysis, a clonal expansion index was calculated for each public chain from normalized within-repertoire ranks of inferred template counts. Generation probabilities in a later analysis came from a VDJ recombination model fitted to out-of-frame rearrangements, and those results were checked against IGoR. Hypergeometric tests were used in a later analysis to score TCR-TCR, TCR-HLA and TCR-CMV co-occurrence, with a repertoire-size bias correction applied to the TCR pairs. A later analysis estimated false discovery rates by permuting HLA or CMV assignments 20 times. In a later analysis, co-occurring TCRs were grouped using DBSCAN, with TCRdist sequence similarity added in when clustering inside HLA-allele-positive subsets. Repertoires with fewer than 30,000 or more than 120,000 public chains, plus five repertoires with anomalous nucleotide sharing, were excluded from co-occurrence clustering. TCRdb re-hosts the immuneACCESS table, in-frame sequences only. Its copies lack some clones; in the studies checked, an unresolved V gene accounts for under half of them, and the cause for the rest is not known. That table gives V, J and clone size, and the DNA gave D and trimming. The sample table lists around 180,000 clones, nearly 80% of them with a count of one. Of the sample, approximately 6% falls within the top ten clones.

A remark on this clone: Its target antigen remains unknown. Per-nucleotide qualities are absent, and no much larger clonotype sits a single base away.

In the germline V gene, CDR1 corresponds to ENHRY and CDR2 to SYGVKD. Unmatched junction bases come to 12, with V trimmed by 4 bases and J by 6 bases. From the cysteine through the phenylalanine, the CDR3 covers 16 amino acids. Only CDR3 DNA is held: 48 bases, read in frame from base 1. The chain was built from TRBV10-3 and TRBJ2-7; 10 nucleotides in the junction match TRBD1. The TCR originated in a woman aged 25-40 years in good health and CMV-seropositive. Sequencing was done on a sample of PBMCs. The CDR3 sequence is CAISVNPGTGAGEQYF. The DNA sequence reads TGTGCCATCAGTGTTAACCCCGGGACAGGGGCGGGCGAGCAGTACTTC.